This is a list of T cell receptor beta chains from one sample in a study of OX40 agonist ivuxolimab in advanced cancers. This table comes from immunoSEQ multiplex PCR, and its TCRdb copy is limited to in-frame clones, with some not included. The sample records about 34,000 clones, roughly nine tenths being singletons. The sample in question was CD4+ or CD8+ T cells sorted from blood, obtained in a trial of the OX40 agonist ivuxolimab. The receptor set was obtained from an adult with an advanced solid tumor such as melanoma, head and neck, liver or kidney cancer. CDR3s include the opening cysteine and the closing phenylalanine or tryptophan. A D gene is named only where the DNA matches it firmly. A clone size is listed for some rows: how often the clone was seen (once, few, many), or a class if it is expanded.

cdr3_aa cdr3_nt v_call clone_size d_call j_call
CASRAGTSNTEAFF TGTGCCAGCAGGGCAGGGACCTCGAACACTGAAGCTTTCTTT TRBV7-3 once NA TRBJ1-1
CASRVNTEAFF TGTGCCAGCAGAGTGAACACTGAAGCTTTCTTT TRBV28 NA NA TRBJ1-1
CASSRWGQETQYF TGTGCCAGTAGCCGGTGGGGGCAAGAGACCCAGTACTTC TRBV19 NA NA TRBJ2-5
CAISESQGPHEQYF TGTGCCATCAGTGAGTCGCAGGGCCCCCACGAGCAGTACTTC TRBV10-3 NA NA TRBJ2-7
CASSVTGTGGETQYF TGTGCCAGCAGTGTTACCGGGACAGGGGGCGAGACCCAGTACTTC TRBV6-1 NA TRBD1 TRBJ2-5
CASSPGTSSYEQYF TGTGCCAGCAGCCCCGGGACTAGCTCCTACGAGCAGTACTTC TRBV7-6 NA TRBD2 TRBJ2-7
CASSETDRGYGYTF TGTGCCAGTAGCGAAACAGACAGGGGCTATGGCTACACCTTC TRBV19 NA TRBD1 TRBJ1-2
CASTPSGSDTQYF TGTGCCAGTACCCCTAGCGGGAGTGATACGCAGTATTTT TRBV19 NA TRBD2 TRBJ2-3
CASSRQEVDGYTF TGTGCCAGTAGTCGACAGGAGGTCGATGGCTACACCTTC TRBV19 NA NA TRBJ1-2
CASSMASGRIYNEQFF TGTGCCAGTAGTATGGCCAGCGGGAGAATCTACAATGAGCAGTTCTTC TRBV19 few TRBD2 TRBJ2-1
CASSARASGPDHNEQFF TGTGCCAGCAGCGCCCGGGCTAGCGGGCCCGACCACAATGAGCAGTTCTTC TRBV9 NA TRBD2 TRBJ2-1
CAWKGQGETQYF TGTGCCTGGAAGGGACAGGGTGAGACCCAGTACTTC TRBV30 NA TRBD1 TRBJ2-5
CASSTDRAQYF TGCGCCAGCAGCACAGACAGGGCCCAGTACTTC TRBV5-1 NA TRBD1 TRBJ2-5
CASSKSLAGRICEQFF TGTGCCAGCAGCAAATCCCTAGCGGGAAGGATCTGTGAGCAGTTCTTC TRBV21-1 NA NA TRBJ2-1
CASSQPVRTGNQPQHF TGTGCCAGCAGCCAACCCGTAAGGACGGGGAATCAGCCCCAGCATTTT TRBV28 once NA TRBJ1-5
CASSPPTSGYGYTF TGTGCCAGCAGTCCCCCCACAAGCGGCTATGGCTACACCTTC TRBV28 NA NA TRBJ1-2
CASSLGAPSSGNTIYF TGCGCCAGCAGCCTTGGCGCACCGAGCTCTGGAAACACCATATATTTT TRBV5-1 NA NA TRBJ1-3
CASSPRGGPVEQYF TGTGCCAGCAGCCCCCGTGGGGGGCCGGTAGAGCAGTACTTC TRBV9 NA NA TRBJ2-7
CASSANLNTEAFF TGTGCCAGTAGTGCAAATTTGAACACTGAAGCTTTCTTT TRBV19 NA NA TRBJ1-1
CASSPQGSGTDTQYF TGCGCCAGCAGTCCCCAGGGGAGTGGAACAGATACGCAGTATTTT TRBV10-1 NA NA TRBJ2-3
CASSWTSVPDTQYF TGTGCCAGCAGCTGGACTAGCGTTCCAGATACGCAGTATTTT TRBV5-4 once TRBD2 TRBJ2-3